The text below deals with one TCR beta chain. The target antigen is unknown. The time point here: recipient sample about 28 days before transplant, after cytoreduction. The entry originates in a study of T cell clonotyping in hematopoietic cell transplantation. Study-wide context: Recipient samples before transplant were obtained post-cytoreduction.

Study results and caveats: After transplant, recipient diversity fell while pathologically expanded clonotypes grew through day 180. At the given depth, recipient repertoires were over 95% de novo clonotypes.

Germline V gene sequence: CDR1 MDHEN, CDR2 SYDVKM. CDR3 length: 14 residues. V lost 2 bases and J lost 4, with 11 bases in between. Assay: immunoSEQ multiplex PCR; the TCRdb copy retains only in-frame clones and omits some. The sample records tens of thousands of clones, roughly 94% being singletons. The origin of this receptor is a man aged 40-55 years with chronic myeloid leukemia. Some clones in this sample may be carry-over from other donors' samples. The chain couples TRBV28 to TRBJ1-2; a weak D match, TRBD1 (6 bases). This sample comprised peripheral blood mononuclear cells, obtained before stem cell transplant. CDR3 region: CASSLRVRGYGYTF. The CDR3 DNA follows: TGTGCCAGCAGTTTACGGGTCAGGGGCTATGGCTACACCTTC.